This TCR beta chain originates from a study of T cells expressing NK-cell markers. TCRdb reanalyzed the 5' RACE reads, giving one entry per CDR3 protein sequence and no DNA. Its listing shows over 120,000 distinct CDR3 sequences. This clonotype originated in a man younger than 35 in good health. Sample: blood T cells: a sorted CD56 or NKG2C T cell subset, CD4+ or CD8+ T cells, or bulk PBMC T cells (not recorded which).

The CDR3 sequence is CASILSIRPYNEQFF. This sequence joins TRBV11-2 and TRBJ2-1. This CDR3 region has 15 residues. Germline CDR1 SGHAT, CDR2 FQNNGV.